These 21 T cell receptor beta chains were sequenced from one sample in a study of CXCR3-negative and CXCR3-positive naive CD8 T cells. UMI-labeled 5' RACE yielded the TRB cDNA libraries. No DNA is given; TCRdb re-called the 5' RACE reads and lists each CDR3 protein once. The sample shows 130,000 to 150,000 distinct CDR3 sequences, and 0.25% to 0.3% sits with its ten largest clones. Their recognized antigens are unknown. Study outcomes and limitations: TRB CDR3s of CXCR3-positive naive cells were more hydrophobic than those of CXCR3-negative naive cells.

The specimen was naive CXCR3+ CD8+ T cells from blood. As for subset: CD45RO-CCR7+CD27+CD95- naive CD8+ T cells expressing CXCR3 (TNR3+). The receptor set was obtained from a human donor in good health. Some clones in this sample may be carry-over from other donors' samples.

This chain connects TRBV12-3 or TRBV12-4 to TRBJ2-3; no DNA is available, so the TRBD2 call from TCRdb remains unchecked. The CDR3 loop spans 16 amino acids. Here the CDR3 reads CASSPEGLADTDTQYF.

The genes are TRBV29-1 and TRBJ2-7; with no DNA, the TCRdb D assignment of TRBD2 cannot be verified. The CDR3 totals 12 residues. Germline V gene data show CDR1 as SQVTM and CDR2 as ANQGSEA. This chain's CDR3 is CSVVVAAYEQYF.

The chain carries TRBV27 and TRBJ2-7; with no DNA, the TCRdb D assignment of TRBD1 cannot be verified. This CDR3 is built from 14 residues. CDR1 and CDR2 (germline): MNHEY, SMNVEV (reference sequence). CDR3 protein: CASSWTGRPYEQYF.

This chain connects TRBV6-5 to TRBJ2-2; TCRdb's assignment of TRBD1 cannot be checked, as there is no DNA. CDR3 length equals 17 residues. Germline V gene data show CDR1 as MNHEY and CDR2 as SVGAGI. CDR3 residues: CASTHLDGLRATGELFF.

The rearrangement links TRBV12-3 or TRBV12-4 to TRBJ2-1; TCRdb's assignment of TRBD1 cannot be checked, as there is no DNA. The CDR3 sequence is 12 residues long. The CDR3 sequence: CASSLQGFEQFF.

The V and J genes are TRBV3-1 and TRBJ2-3; TCRdb's D gene call, TRBD2, goes unchecked for lack of DNA. From germline, CDR1 is LGHDT and CDR2 YNNKEL (reference sequence). The CDR3 is made up of 15 amino acids. The CDR3 region is CASSQDEADYNTQYF.

The chain couples TRBV7-2 to TRBJ2-7; TCRdb picks TRBD1, but there is no DNA to check that call. The CDR3 consists of 18 residues. Germline V CDR1 and CDR2: SGHTA, FQGNSA. The CDR3 loop is CASSSNLLGQVSSYEQYF.

This rearrangement joins TRBV20-1 to TRBJ1-5; no DNA is available, so the TRBD1 call from TCRdb remains unchecked. The CDR3 length is 12 residues. From germline, CDR1 is DFQATT and CDR2 SNEGSKA (reference sequence). The CDR3 loop is CSASPTGAVQHF.

The rearrangement uses TRBV28 and TRBJ1-1. The CDR3 is 12 residues long. Germline V CDR1 and CDR2: MDHEN, SYDVKM. The CDR3 is CASSFRTLRAFF.

The rearrangement links TRBV4-3 to TRBJ2-7; TCRdb reports TRBD1, a call that lacks DNA to check it against. Germline V gene sequence: CDR1 LGHNA, CDR2 YSLEER. CDR3 length: 15 residues. The CDR3 here is CASSLGTGNPYEQYF.

The chain's CDR3 is CASSPMTGIDHSPLHF. The chain combines TRBV12-3 or TRBV12-4 with TRBJ1-6. There are 16 residues in the CDR3.

This chain joins TRBV12-3 or TRBV12-4 and TRBJ1-2. This CDR3 has 15 residues. The CDR3 is CASSLPGGSVYGYTF.

The gene calls are TRBV5-1 and TRBJ1-2; TCRdb outputs TRBD1, but without DNA this stays unchecked. The germline V gene encodes CDR1 SGHRS and CDR2 YFSETQ. The CDR3 is 14 amino acids. CDR3: CASSLEGGAYGYTF.

The rearrangement joins TRBV7-6 to TRBJ2-3; TCRdb proposes TRBD1, but this gene call is untestable without DNA. CDR1 is SGHVS, CDR2 FNYEAQ, per germline. The CDR3 totals 13 residues. Here the CDR3 reads CASSERGVDTQYF.

The rearrangement uses TRBV7-7 and TRBJ2-1; the TCRdb call, TRBD2, lacks DNA for checking. The germline V gene has CDR1 SSHAT and CDR2 FNYEAQ (reference sequence). The CDR3 is made up of 17 amino acids. CDR3: CASSSEPPGLAYNEQFF.

This sequence joins TRBV7-3 and TRBJ1-2. From germline, CDR1 is SGHTA and CDR2 FQGTGA. The CDR3 totals 14 residues. The CDR3 region is CASSPGGSSYGYTF.

CDR3 sequence reads: CASSWGQIQETQYF. The gene calls are TRBV5-5 and TRBJ2-5; TCRdb outputs TRBD1, but without DNA this stays unchecked. Germline CDR1 and CDR2: SGHKS and YYEKEE (reference sequence). The CDR3 contains 14 residues.

The chain is built from TRBV12-3 or TRBV12-4 and TRBJ2-7; TCRdb outputs TRBD2, but without DNA this stays unchecked. The CDR3 extends over 12 amino acids. The CDR3 here is CASSHGGNEQYF.

The rearrangement links TRBV7-9 to TRBJ1-1; TCRdb lists TRBD1, though no DNA is available to test this call. Germline lookup yields CDR1 SEHNR and CDR2 FQNEAQ (reference sequence). The CDR3 runs 15 residues. This CDR3 is CASSLAMGRATEAFF.

The rearrangement joins TRBV9 to TRBJ2-1; the TCRdb call, TRBD2, lacks DNA for checking. The CDR3 totals 14 residues. The germline V gene has CDR1 SGDLS and CDR2 YYNGEE. CDR3 sequence reads: CASSVEGSYNEQFF.

This chain uses TRBV27 with TRBJ1-1. The CDR3 runs to 13 residues. CDR1 MNHEY and CDR2 SMNVEV come from the germline V gene (reference sequence). CDR3 residues: CASSYVANTEAFF.